This TCR beta chain was sequenced for a study of T cells in Graves' hyperthyroidism and ophthalmopathy. TCR beta CDR3 region amplification was performed from RNA transcripts. The HTBI set primed first-round TCR CDR3 RT-PCR. TCRdb called the multiplex PCR reads again in MiXCR, with one record for every CDR3 protein. This sample has roughly 570,000 distinct CDR3 sequences, with more than 15% found just once. This clonotype was counted at least ten times. V trimming: 6 bases; J trimming: 2 bases; junction bases outside the gene matches: 10. Germline lookup yields CDR1 SNHLY and CDR2 FYNNEI. CDR3 length: 18 amino acids. The authors obtained PBMCs from 10 ml of fresh peripheral blood.

The rearrangement links TRBV2 to TRBJ2-5, with 15 bases fitting TRBD2. Sequenced: blood. The receptor was isolated from a woman aged 25-40 years with Graves' hyperthyroidism. CDR3 in DNA: TGTGCCAGCAGAACCGGGACTAGCGGGAGGTCCTTACAAGAGACCCAGTACTTC. This codes for CASRTGTSGRSLQETQYF.